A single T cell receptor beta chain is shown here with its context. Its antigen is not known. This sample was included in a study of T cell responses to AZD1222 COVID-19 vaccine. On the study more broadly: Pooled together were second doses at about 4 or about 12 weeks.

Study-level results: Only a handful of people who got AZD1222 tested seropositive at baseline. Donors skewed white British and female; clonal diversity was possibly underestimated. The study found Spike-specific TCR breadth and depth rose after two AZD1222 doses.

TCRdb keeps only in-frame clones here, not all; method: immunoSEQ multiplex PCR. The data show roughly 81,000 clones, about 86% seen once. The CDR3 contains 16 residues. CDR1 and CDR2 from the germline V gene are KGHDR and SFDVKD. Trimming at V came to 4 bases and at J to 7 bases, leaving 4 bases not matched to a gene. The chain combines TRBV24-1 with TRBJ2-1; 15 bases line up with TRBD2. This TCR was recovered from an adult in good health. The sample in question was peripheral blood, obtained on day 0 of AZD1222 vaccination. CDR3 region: CATSDPGTSGRNEQFF. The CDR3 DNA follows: TGTGCCACCAGTGACCCCGGGACTAGCGGGAGGAATGAGCAGTTCTTC.